This T cell receptor beta chain is from a study of blood T cell repertoires in COVID-19. As for the study in general: The study drew acute and convalescent COVID-19 samples from the United States, Italy and Spain. PBMCs, B-cell-depleted T cells, or T cells were the source of the cDNA or gDNA that made up the material.

In germline, CDR1 is LNHNV, CDR2 YYDKDF (reference sequence). The CDR3 has 14 residues. Trimming shortened V by 0 bases and J by 4 bases, and 9 bases separated the two germline ends. Original data processing: Reference gene primer amplification in the assay estimated nucleated cell counts. The assay was immunoSEQ multiplex PCR, and TCRdb's table has in-frame clones only and misses some. V and J calls and clone size are those listed in that table; D and trimming were worked out from the DNA. In the table there are approximately 240,000 clones, approximately 90% of which are singletons. The rearrangement joins TRBV15 to TRBJ2-5; D gene uncertain. The specimen was peripheral blood. This TCR came from a woman under 30 who had recovered from COVID-19. CDR3 protein: CATSRDPGRETQYF. The CDR3 DNA reads as TGTGCCACCAGCAGAGATCCAGGAAGAGAGACCCAGTACTTC.